The 12 T cell receptor beta chains given below trace back to one sample, sequenced in a study of shared clonotypes between healthy human individuals. Data came from immunoSEQ multiplex PCR; TCRdb stores just in-frame clones and leaves some out. Here the sample spans 2 million to 2.5 million clones, 85% to 95% being singletons. Sequencing was carried out using naive CD4+ T cells sorted from blood. The subset: CD45RA+ positively selected. All receptors come from a man aged 18 to 35 in good health.

The chain is built from TRBV2 and TRBJ2-4; either TRBD1 or TRBD2 may fit D (6 bases each). V was trimmed by 0 bases and J by 8 bases, leaving 17 bases between them. This CDR3 comprises 16 residues. Germline V CDR1 and CDR2: SNHLY, FYNNEI. CDR3 nucleotide sequence: TGTGCCAGCAGTGAAGCCCGGGGGCAGGGTCGGTACATTCAGTACTTC. This gives the protein CASSEARGQGRYIQYF.

The chain's CDR3 is CAWSGITGLGELFF. DNA for the CDR3: TGTGCCTGGAGTGGGATAACAGGTCTCGGGGAGCTGTTTTTT. The rearrangement uses TRBV30 and TRBJ2-2; tentatively, D is TRBD1 (5 bases). Trimming cost V 1 base and J 7 bases, with 13 bases left between them. The germline V gene encodes CDR1 GTSNPN and CDR2 SVGIG (reference sequence). The CDR3 length is 14 residues.

The chain joins TRBV2 to TRBJ1-1; TRBD1 agrees at 7 bases. CDR1 SNHLY and CDR2 FYNNEI come from the germline V gene. CDR3 length equals 11 residues. After removal of 7 bases from V and 11 bases from J, the junction contained 7 bases not matched to a gene. As DNA, the CDR3 is TGTGCCAGCACTGGGACAGTCACTGCTTTCTTT. This gives the protein CASTGTVTAFF. The variable domain in full, with the rest retrieved from reference TRBV2 and TRBJ1-1, is EPEVTQTPSHQVTQMGQEVILRCVPISNHLYFYWYRQILGQKVEFLVSFYNNEISEKSEIFDDQFSVERPDGSNFTLKIRSTKLEDSAMYFCASTGTVTAFFGQGTRLTVV.

A note on this clone: Different DNA sequences within this sample yield the same CDR3. This chain connects TRBV9 to TRBJ1-4; D gene unclear. Trimming cost V 4 bases and J 2 bases, with 9 bases left between them. Per germline, CDR1 SGDLS and CDR2 YYNGEE. This CDR3 region has 14 residues. The DNA of the CDR3 is TGTGCCAGCAGCCCGCAAGGGACTAATGAAAAACTGTTTTTT. Translating gives CASSPQGTNEKLFF.

The rearrangement joins TRBV18 to TRBJ1-1; D possibly corresponds to TRBD1 (6 bases). Germline CDR1 is KGHSH and CDR2 is LQKENI. The V end lost 3 bases, the J end lost 2 bases, and 13 bases lay between the germline ends. This CDR3 is built from 15 residues. CDR3 coding DNA: TGTGCCAGCTCACCCACACAGGGCCCCAACACTGAAGCTTTCTTT. This sequence encodes CASSPTQGPNTEAFF.

This clone was detected only once. The chain has TRBV6-1 and TRBJ2-2; 8 positions match TRBD1. Losses at the gene ends were 8 bases for V and 3 bases for J; bases not matched to a gene: 5. CDR1 MNHNS and CDR2 SASEGT come from the germline V gene. The CDR3 sequence is 14 residues long. CDR3 DNA: TGTGCCAGCGAAAGCAGGGGGCACACCGGGGAGCTGTTTTTT. Residues: CASESRGHTGELFF.

The V and J genes are TRBV28 and TRBJ1-2; weak D call: TRBD1 (5 bases). The V gene lost 6 bases and the J gene lost 4 bases, with 18 bases spanning the gap. Germline lookup yields CDR1 MDHEN and CDR2 SYDVKM. The CDR3 has 15 amino acids. The chain's CDR3 is CASSPGHSVAYGYTF. Written as DNA, the CDR3 is TGTGCCAGCAGCCCCGGACATTCGGTTGCCTATGGCTACACCTTC.

This clone was recorded once. The chain joins TRBV4-2 to TRBJ1-2, with D tentatively TRBD1 (6 bases). CDR3 length: 14 residues. Germline V gives CDR1 LGHNA, CDR2 YNFKEQ. The V end lost 4 bases, the J end lost 4 bases, and 13 bases lay between the germline ends. The CDR3 region is CASSPDSPLYGYTF. CDR3 nucleotide sequence: TGTGCCAGCAGCCCGGACAGCCCTCTCTATGGCTACACCTTC.

V usage is TRBV18 and J usage is TRBJ1-1, with 9 nucleotides matching TRBD1. Germline trimming cut 6 bases from V and 1 base from J; bases unmatched to any gene: 3. Looked up from germline, CDR1 is KGHSH and CDR2 is LQKENI. The CDR3 runs to 14 residues. The CDR3 loop is CASSRTGENTEAFF. The DNA for the CDR3 is TGTGCCAGCTCGAGGACAGGGGAGAACACTGAAGCTTTCTTT.

The CDR3 sequence: CASSELGRAYGYTF. Here the CDR3 DNA reads TGTGCCAGCAGTGAATTGGGCAGGGCATATGGCTACACCTTC. This rearrangement joins TRBV6-1 to TRBJ1-2, with D perhaps TRBD1 (5 bases). This CDR3 region has 14 residues. The V end lost 2 bases, the J end lost 5 bases, and 12 bases lay between the germline ends. In germline, CDR1 is MNHNS, CDR2 SASEGT.

CDR3 residues: CASSKGTDSGNTIYF. The CDR3 nucleotides read TGTGCCAGCAGTAAGGGGACAGACTCTGGAAACACCATATATTTT. The chain couples TRBV6-5 to TRBJ1-3; 7 bases line up with TRBD1. In germline, CDR1 is MNHEY, CDR2 SVGAGI. With 5 bases clipped from V and 0 bases from J, the junction kept 4 bases outside the gene matches. The CDR3 spans 15 residues.

About this clone itself: One end of the junction fails to match germline, which may point to a read error. Here the CDR3 reads CASSDTSGYSYEQYF. In DNA form, the CDR3 reads TGTGCCAGCAGTGACACTAGCGGTTACTCCTACGAGCAGTACTTC. The chain joins TRBV10-3 to TRBJ2-7; 8 nucleotides align to TRBD2. The germline V gene encodes CDR1 ENHRY and CDR2 SYGVKD. This CDR3 region has 15 residues.